This T cell receptor (beta chain) was sequenced during a study of blood T cells in healthy people across ages. This clonotype was seen a few times. The CDR3 has 14 residues. Germline CDR1 reads SEHNR; CDR2 reads FQNEAQ (reference sequence). Trimming stripped 5 bases from V and 4 bases from J, with 15 bases between. Primers used in a second PCR of roughly 6 to 11 cycles were a sample-barcoded 5' primer and a J-beta primer mix. From the 5' RACE reads, TCRdb called clonotypes with MiXCR, one entry per CDR3 protein. Of almost 1 million distinct CDR3 sequences listed, roughly 51% are singletons. The sequence was obtained from a woman aged 55-69 years in good health. The source material was blood. This chain links TRBV7-9 with TRBJ2-7; possibly TRBD1 for D (6 bases). As DNA, the CDR3 is TGTGCCAGCAGCCCCCGGGACAAGAGGTACGAGCAGTACTTC. Amino acid sequence: CASSPRDKRYEQYF.